The 7 T cell receptor beta chains reported below all come from one sample, sequenced in a study of molecular identifiers for immune sequencing clone quantification. TCRdb reprocessed the PCR reads with MiXCR, giving one entry per CDR3 protein. The table shows fewer than 15,000 distinct CDR3 sequences, with roughly 15% occurring only once. Sequencing input: naive CD8+ T cells from blood, with Jurkat cell RNA spiked in. Indicated subset: FACS-sorted CD8+CD4-CCR7+CD45RA+ naive T cells. These receptors originate from a human donor in good health. Some libraries in this study had Jurkat cell RNA spiked in.

This clonotype was detected only once. The chain carries TRBV7-9 and TRBJ2-7; D is possibly TRBD1 or TRBD2 (5 bases each). CDR1 is SEHNR and CDR2 is FQNEAQ in the germline V gene (reference sequence). This CDR3 is 16 amino acids long. V dropped 1 base and J dropped 2 bases, with 15 bases sitting between them. CDR3 loop: CASSLGGTHAAYEQYF. In DNA, the CDR3 is TGTGCCAGCAGCTTAGGAGGGACCCACGCGGCCTACGAGCAGTACTTC.

This clonotype was counted once. This chain joins TRBV19 and TRBJ2-1; 9 bases match TRBD2. This CDR3 contains 15 residues. Germline CDR1 is LNHDA and CDR2 is SQIVND (reference sequence). The trim removed 7 bases at V and 4 bases at J, leaving 8 bases unmatched. The CDR3 bases are TGTGCCAGTACGCGGGCTAGCGGGATTTACAATGAGCAGTTCTTC. As protein: CASTRASGIYNEQFF. Full variable domain (missing parts from reference TRBV19 and TRBJ2-1): DGGITQSPKYLFRKEGQNVTLSCEQNLNHDAMYWYRQDPGQGLRLIYYSQIVNDFQKGDIAEGYSVSREKKESFPLTVTSAQKNPTAFYLCASTRASGIYNEQFFGPGTRLTVL.

Worth noting for this clonotype: Since a much larger clone is just one base distant, this may be a read error. The V and J genes are TRBV4-1 and TRBJ2-7, with 10 bases fitting TRBD1. Germline V gene sequence: CDR1 MGHRA, CDR2 YSYEKL. This CDR3 is 14 amino acids long. This CDR3 is CAGSRLGTGDEQYF. In nucleotides, the CDR3 is TGCGCCGGCAGCCGCCTTGGGACAGGGGACGAGCAGTACTTC.

This clonotype is labeled as medium-sized (0.01 to 0.1%). The chain uses TRBV6-5 and TRBJ2-3; 10 bases line up with TRBD2. The CDR3 length is 19 residues. CDR1 is MNHEY and CDR2 is SVGAGI in the germline V gene. V lost 0 bases and J lost 1; bases outside the gene matches: 10. CDR3 residues: CASSYSLAGVKWGTDTQYF. CDR3 DNA: TGTGCCAGCAGTTACTCGCTAGCGGGAGTAAAGTGGGGCACAGATACGCAGTATTTT.

This clonotype rates as medium-sized. The rearrangement links TRBV27 to TRBJ2-7, with TRBD1 as a possible D gene (6 bases). Trimming took off 5 bases at V and 6 bases at J, with 20 bases between the two ends. In germline, CDR1 is MNHEY, CDR2 SMNVEV (reference sequence). CDR3 length: 15 residues. CDR3 bases: TGTGCCAGCAGTCAGCTACGGACAGTGGCGGGCGAGCAGTACTTC. Amino acid sequence: CASSQLRTVAGEQYF.

In its sample, this clonotype ranks as medium-sized. J is TRBJ2-3 and V is TRBV27, with a weak D call TRBD1 (6 bases). V was clipped by 11 bases and J by 2 bases, with 14 bases between them. The CDR3 is made up of 13 amino acids. CDR1 and CDR2 from the germline V gene are MNHEY and SMNVEV (reference sequence). The CDR3 spells CAPWQGHTDTQYF. Written as DNA, the CDR3 is TGTGCCCCGTGGCAGGGACACACAGATACGCAGTATTTT.

This clonotype was counted between two and nine times. The chain carries TRBV20-1 and TRBJ1-2; D not certain. The CDR3 is made up of 12 amino acids. The ends were cut back, 5 bases at V and 4 bases at J, with 11 bases in the middle. Germline V gene sequence: CDR1 DFQATT, CDR2 SNEGSKA (reference sequence). The CDR3 nucleotides read TGCAGTGCTCTTTACGTGCCCTATGGCTACACCTTC. Translation: CSALYVPYGYTF.